These 17 T cell receptor beta chains were sequenced from one sample in a study of metastatic and nonmetastatic thyroid tumors. All patients were treatment-naive before thyroid surgery. TCRdb reanalyzed the PCR reads via MiXCR. The sample gives around 7,000 clones, more than 25% of which show up once; approximately 20% is in the top ten. Material: tumor tissue. These receptor sequences come from a female donor with papillary thyroid cancer or a benign thyroid nodule (not recorded which). Some clones in this sample may be carry-over from other donors' samples.

By sample share, this clone is medium-sized. This chain connects TRBV5-1 to TRBJ2-5; 8 bases align to TRBD1. This CDR3 comprises 14 residues. CDR1 SGHRS and CDR2 YFSETQ come from the germline V gene. The J segment lost 6 bases and the V segment lost 3 bases, leaving 7 bases of the junction unmatched. The CDR3 region is CASSSGGAEQTQYF. In nucleotides, the CDR3 is TGCGCCAGCAGCTCAGGGGGCGCGGAACAGACCCAGTACTTC.

Only a few counts were recorded for this clone. The chain links TRBV6-5 to TRBJ1-6; a weak D match, TRBD1 (5 bases). Germline V gene lookup returns CDR1 MNHEY and CDR2 SVGAGI. The CDR3 extends over 10 amino acids. DNA for the CDR3: TGTGCTGCGGGGCGGCCACCCCTCCACTTT. Its translation is CAAGRPPLHF.

V and J are TRBV6-2 or TRBV6-3 and TRBJ2-1; possible D gene TRBD2, 7 bases. Germline V CDR1 and CDR2: MNHEY, SVGEGT. Trimming stripped 6 bases from V and 7 bases from J, with 22 bases between. This CDR3 comprises 16 residues. CDR3 sequence (DNA): TGTGCCAGCAGCACCAGACAGGCGGGAGCCGTAAATGAGCAGTTCTTC. This gives the protein CASSTRQAGAVNEQFF.

This clone was seen many times. This chain connects TRBV5-6 to TRBJ2-5; maybe TRBD2 (6 bases). Germline V lookup: CDR1 SGHDT, CDR2 YYEEEE. Trimming took 4 bases from V and 4 from J, leaving 17 bases between them. The CDR3 extends over 15 amino acids. In nucleotides, the CDR3 is TGTGCCAGCAGCCAGGCGGGACTCGCGACAGAGACCCAGTACTTC. Its translation is CASSQAGLATETQYF.

The chain recombines TRBV2 with TRBJ2-1; D gene unclear. Germline V lookup: CDR1 SNHLY, CDR2 FYNNEI. The CDR3 loop spans 11 amino acids. The CDR3 here is CSGSTSDEQFF. CDR3 DNA sequence: TGTTCCGGCAGTACCAGTGATGAGCAGTTCTTC.

The chain joins TRBV11-3 to TRBJ2-3; D remains unclear. CDR3 length: 13 amino acids. Germline-derived CDR1 and CDR2 are SGHNT and YENEEA. V was pared by 5 bases and J by 6 bases, with 12 bases between. This CDR3 reads CASSQGLSDTQYF. The CDR3 DNA reads as TGTGCCAGCAGCCAAGGTTTGTCGGATACGCAGTATTTT.

This clone occurred a few times. The V gene is TRBV19, the J gene TRBJ2-1; 11 nucleotides line up with TRBD2. The germline gives CDR1 LNHDA, CDR2 SQIVND (reference sequence). V shed 8 bases and J 5 bases; nucleotides not matched to a gene: 8. The CDR3 is 15 amino acids. CDR3 residues: CASRLAGGSHNEQFF. CDR3 sequence (DNA): TGTGCCAGTCGGCTAGCGGGAGGATCGCACAATGAGCAGTTCTTC. The full variable domain, completed using reference TRBV19 and TRBJ2-1, is DGGITQSPKYLFRKEGQNVTLSCEQNLNHDAMYWYRQDPGQGLRLIYYSQIVNDFQKGDIAEGYSVSREKKESFPLTVTSAQKNPTAFYLCASRLAGGSHNEQFFGPGTRLTVL.

The chain links TRBV30 to TRBJ2-1; possibly TRBD2 for D (6 bases). The CDR3 is 15 amino acids. V lost 3 bases to trimming and J lost 8 bases, with 20 bases between them. Germline CDR1 and CDR2: GTSNPN and SVGIG (reference sequence). CDR3 protein: CAWSLAGRERDEQFF. In DNA, the CDR3 is TGTGCCTGGAGCCTCGCGGGGCGGGAAAGGGATGAGCAGTTCTTC.

In this sample, this clone turned up a few times. The V and J genes are TRBV30 and TRBJ1-5, with D possibly matching TRBD1 (5 bases). Germline-derived CDR1 and CDR2 are GTSNPN and SVGIG (reference sequence). The CDR3 extends over 15 amino acids. V lost 1 base and J 7 bases, leaving 17 bases between the germline ends. CDR3 loop: CAWSAKKGTGQPQHF. Written as DNA, the CDR3 is TGTGCCTGGAGTGCCAAAAAGGGGACTGGGCAGCCCCAGCATTTT.

This rearrangement joins TRBV11-3 to TRBJ2-2; perhaps TRBD1 as D (5 bases). Germline lookup yields CDR1 SGHNT and CDR2 YENEEA. CDR3 length: 13 residues. V was pared by 5 bases and J by 1 base, with 5 bases between. As DNA, the CDR3 is TGTGCCAGCAGCAGGGGGAACACCGGGGAGCTGTTTTTT. It is translated as CASSRGNTGELFF.

In its sample, this clone ranks as medium-sized. This sequence joins TRBV5-1 and TRBJ1-1, with a tentative D call TRBD1 (6 bases). The germline V gene encodes CDR1 SGHRS and CDR2 YFSETQ. The CDR3 runs 15 residues. V was shortened by 4 bases and J by 3 bases, with 16 bases between the two germline ends. The CDR3 region has the DNA TGCGCCAGCAGCCTCCGACAGGTGGGGGACACTGAAGCTTTCTTT. Translation: CASSLRQVGDTEAFF.

This clone has at least ten counts. V usage is TRBV6-2 or TRBV6-3 and J usage is TRBJ1-6, with D perhaps matching TRBD1 (5 bases). The CDR3 runs 11 residues. V was clipped by 7 bases and J by 10 bases, with 8 bases between them. CDR1 MNHEY and CDR2 SVGEGT come from the germline V gene. This CDR3 reads CASTEGSPLHF. CDR3 bases: TGTGCCAGCACCGAGGGGTCACCCCTCCACTTT.

This clone qualifies as medium-sized. The V gene is TRBV12-3 or TRBV12-4, the J gene TRBJ1-1; 8 bases fit TRBD1. V shed 7 bases, J shed 2 bases, and the junction held 9 bases outside the gene matches. The length of the CDR3 is 15 residues. CDR3 bases: TGTGCCAGCAATTTTCATGGGACAGGAAACACTGAAGCTTTCTTT. The encoded protein is CASNFHGTGNTEAFF.

This chain joins TRBV4-2 and TRBJ2-2; TRBD2 matches at 10 bases. With 5 bases clipped from V and 0 bases from J, the junction kept 6 bases outside the gene matches. From germline, CDR1 is LGHNA and CDR2 YNFKEQ. The CDR3 has 17 amino acids. CDR3 DNA sequence: TGTGCCAGCAGCGGTACTAGCGGGACCCCGAACACCGGGGAGCTGTTTTTT. Its protein is CASSGTSGTPNTGELFF.

The chain has TRBV6-1 and TRBJ1-2, with D maybe TRBD1 (5 bases). The CDR3 loop spans 15 amino acids. The germline CDR1 and CDR2 sequences are MNHNS and SASEGT. Trimming removed 4 bases from V and 5 bases from J, with 17 bases in between. The chain's CDR3 is CASSAEFRVAYGYTF. The CDR3 nucleotides read TGTGCCAGCAGTGCCGAATTCAGGGTAGCGTATGGCTACACCTTC.

The CDR3 here is CASRPGTRSSYEQYF. CDR3 DNA: TGTGCCAGCAGACCCGGGACTAGGTCCTCCTACGAGCAGTACTTC. The chain is built from TRBV12-3 or TRBV12-4 and TRBJ2-7; 8 bases line up with TRBD2. CDR3 length: 15 residues. J lost 0 bases, V lost 6 bases, and 7 bases had no gene match.

In its sample, this clone ranks as medium-sized (0.01 to 0.1%). The genes are TRBV12-3 or TRBV12-4 and TRBJ2-3, with TRBD2 as a possible D gene (6 bases). The CDR3 covers 11 residues. Trimming left V 7 bases short and J 8 bases short, with 10 bases between. The CDR3 sequence is CASNYGSTQYF. In DNA form, the CDR3 reads TGTGCCAGCAATTACGGGAGTACGCAGTATTTT.